This T cell receptor beta chain was obtained from a study of CD8+CD57+ T cells in acquired aplastic anemia. Findings and limits, study-wide: Patients and controls had in common twenty-nine CD8+ CDR3 sequences.

Genomic DNA was employed as the template in profiling TCR beta VDJ and CDR3. TCRdb recomputed calls from the reads with MiXCR, one row per CDR3 protein. The sample includes about 170,000 distinct CDR3 sequences, 55% to 80% of them seen just once. On this clonotype: The antigen remains unidentified.

The sample comprised sorted CD4+, CD8+, or CD8+CD57+ T cells (not recorded which) from PBMCs. The receptor comes from a human donor in good health.

The CDR3 DNA is TGTGCCAGCAGCTTAGTTCGGAGACTCGGAGAGACCCAGTACTTC. It codes for CASSLVRRLGETQYF. V is TRBV11-3 and J is TRBJ2-5, with D unresolved. Germline CDR1 reads SGHNT; CDR2 reads YENEEA. V was trimmed by 1 base and J by 4 bases, leaving 13 bases between them. The CDR3 is made up of 15 amino acids.